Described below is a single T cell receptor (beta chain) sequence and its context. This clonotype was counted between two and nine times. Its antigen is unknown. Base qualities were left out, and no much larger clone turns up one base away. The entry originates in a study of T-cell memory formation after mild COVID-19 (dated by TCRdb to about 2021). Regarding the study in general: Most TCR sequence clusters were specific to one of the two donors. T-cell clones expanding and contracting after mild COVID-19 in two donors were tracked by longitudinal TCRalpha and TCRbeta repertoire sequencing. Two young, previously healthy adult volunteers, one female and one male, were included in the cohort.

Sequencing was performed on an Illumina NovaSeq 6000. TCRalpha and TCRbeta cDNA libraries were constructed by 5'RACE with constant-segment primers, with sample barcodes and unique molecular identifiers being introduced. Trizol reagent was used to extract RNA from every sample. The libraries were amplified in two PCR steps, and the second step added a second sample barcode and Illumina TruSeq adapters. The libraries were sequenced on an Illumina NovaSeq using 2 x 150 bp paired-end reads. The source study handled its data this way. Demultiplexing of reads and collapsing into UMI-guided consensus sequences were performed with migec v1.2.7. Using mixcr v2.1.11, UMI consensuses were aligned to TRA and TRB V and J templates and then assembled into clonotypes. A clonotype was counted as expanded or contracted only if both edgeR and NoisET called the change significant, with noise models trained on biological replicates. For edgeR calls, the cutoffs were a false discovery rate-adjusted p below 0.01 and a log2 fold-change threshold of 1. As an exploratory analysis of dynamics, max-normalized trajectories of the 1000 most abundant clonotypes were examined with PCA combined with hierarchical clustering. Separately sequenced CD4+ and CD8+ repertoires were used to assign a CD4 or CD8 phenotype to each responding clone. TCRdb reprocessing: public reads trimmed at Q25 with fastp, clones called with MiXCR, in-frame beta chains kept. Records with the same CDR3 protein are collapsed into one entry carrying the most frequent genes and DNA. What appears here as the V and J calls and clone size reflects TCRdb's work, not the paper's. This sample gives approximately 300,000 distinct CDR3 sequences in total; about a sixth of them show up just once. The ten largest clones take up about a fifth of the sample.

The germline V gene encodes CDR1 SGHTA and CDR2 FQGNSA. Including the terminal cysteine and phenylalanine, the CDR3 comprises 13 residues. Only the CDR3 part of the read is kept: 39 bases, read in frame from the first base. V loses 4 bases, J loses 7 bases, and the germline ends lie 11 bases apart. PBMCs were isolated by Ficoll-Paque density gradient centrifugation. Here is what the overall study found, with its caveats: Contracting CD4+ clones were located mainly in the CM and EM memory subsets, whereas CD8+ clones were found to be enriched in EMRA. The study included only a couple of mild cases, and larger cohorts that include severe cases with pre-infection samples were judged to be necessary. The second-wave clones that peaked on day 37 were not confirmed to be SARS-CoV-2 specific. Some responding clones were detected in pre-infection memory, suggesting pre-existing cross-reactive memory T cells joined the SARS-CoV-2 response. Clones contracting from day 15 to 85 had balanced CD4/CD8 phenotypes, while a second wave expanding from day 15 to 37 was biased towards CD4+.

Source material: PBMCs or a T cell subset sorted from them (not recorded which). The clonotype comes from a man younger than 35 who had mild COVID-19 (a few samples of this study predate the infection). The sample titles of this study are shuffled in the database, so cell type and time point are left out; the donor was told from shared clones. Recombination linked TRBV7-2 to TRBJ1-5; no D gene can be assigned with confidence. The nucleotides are TGTGCCAGCAGCTCGGTGGCATGGCAGCCCCAGCATTTT. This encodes CASSSVAWQPQHF.